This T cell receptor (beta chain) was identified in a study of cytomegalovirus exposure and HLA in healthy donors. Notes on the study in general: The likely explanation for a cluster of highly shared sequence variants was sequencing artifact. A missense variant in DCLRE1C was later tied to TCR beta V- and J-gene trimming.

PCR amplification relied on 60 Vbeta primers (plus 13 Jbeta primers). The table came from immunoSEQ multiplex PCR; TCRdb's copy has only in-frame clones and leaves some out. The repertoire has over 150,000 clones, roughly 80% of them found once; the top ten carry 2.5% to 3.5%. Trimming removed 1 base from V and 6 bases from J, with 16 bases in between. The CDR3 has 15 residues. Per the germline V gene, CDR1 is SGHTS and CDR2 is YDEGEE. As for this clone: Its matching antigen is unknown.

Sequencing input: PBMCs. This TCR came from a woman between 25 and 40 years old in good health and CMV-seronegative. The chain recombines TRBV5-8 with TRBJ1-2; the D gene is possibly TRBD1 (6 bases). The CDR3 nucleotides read TGTGCCAGCAGCTTGACAGGGCTTAACGTTCATGGCTACACCTTC. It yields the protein CASSLTGLNVHGYTF.